The following is a TCR beta chain sequence with its context. Its cognate antigen has yet to be identified. No per-base quality is available; no much larger clone lies one base away. This sample was taken from a study of early T cells in non-severe SARS-CoV-2 infection (dated by TCRdb to about 2021). Concerning the study at large: Bulk RNA from unsorted whole blood was used for TCR sequencing, so alpha and beta chains could not be paired.

The library came from 5' RACE. The listed sequencing device is NextSeq 500. To correct for sequencing error and PCR bias, the TCR library protocol tagged individual cDNA molecules with unique molecular identifiers. Sequencing covered both TCR alpha and beta chains, and within each sample the abundances of alpha and beta sequences were tightly co-correlated. Processing in the source paper ran as follows. Decombinator V4 was used to perform V gene, J gene and CDR3 annotation of TCR sequences. Expanded TCRs were defined as changing significantly between any two time points under a Poisson model with p below 0.0001. TCR abundances were normalised to the total number of TCRs sequenced per sample and expressed as counts per million. MAIT TCRs were defined by TRAV1-2 paired with TRAJ12, TRAJ20 or TRAJ33, and iNKT TCRs by TRAV10 paired with TRAJ18. VDJdb, accessed 1 November 2021, was searched for CMV, EBV and SARS-CoV-2 annotated TCRs, excluding TCRs annotated for multiple antigens. TCRdb took the public reads, trimmed them with fastp at Q25, ran MiXCR for clone calling and kept in-frame beta chains. Each record represents a unique CDR3 protein, reported with the most common genes and DNA among its rows. TCRdb's processing, not the authors' own work, is the source of the V and J calls. The sample table contains 75,000 to 90,000 distinct CDR3 sequences; only one count was recorded for under 11% of them. The top ten clonotypes cover 6.5% to 9% of the sample.

The cysteine opens and the phenylalanine closes a CDR3 of 10 amino acids. The kept DNA is CDR3 alone, 30 bases in frame from the first base. V is clipped by 6 bases and J by 11 bases, and the sequence between their germline boundaries is 10 bases long. CDR1 SEHNR and CDR2 FQNEAQ were looked up in the germline V gene (reference sequence). Set within a cohort of healthcare workers in London, UK, this nested case-control study involved weekly PCR testing of nasopharyngeal swabs along with blood sampling. Between 23 and 31 March 2020, the week of the UK lockdown, healthcare workers were enrolled and then followed up weekly for as long as 16 weeks. General findings and caveats noted by the study authors: VDJdb matching was skewed toward anti-spike CD8 responses and likely underestimated virus-specific expansions, missing private and CD4 specificities.

The receptor's source is an adult who was a healthcare worker with PCR-confirmed SARS-CoV-2 infection or an uninfected control (not recorded which). The material sequenced was whole blood, taken at baseline. This chain is built from TRBV7-9 and TRBJ1-1; the D gene is not confidently resolved. This receptor has the CDR3 CASRPLGAFF. The nucleotide sequence reads TGTGCCAGCAGACCATTAGGGGCTTTCTTT.